A selection of T cell receptor beta chains follows, all from one sample in a study of CD8 T cells in ankylosing spondylitis. MiXCR was run by TCRdb on the 5' RACE reads, yielding one entry per CDR3 protein. Of 200,000 to 250,000 distinct CDR3 sequences listed, roughly 18% are singletons. Sequenced: blood, either unsorted or a sorted T cell fraction (not recorded which). All receptors derive from a male donor with ankylosing spondylitis. CDR3s include the opening cysteine and the closing phenylalanine or tryptophan. Each record gives: J gene, clone size, D gene, V gene, CDR3 protein, CDR3 DNA. The D gene is left open where the match is weak. Some rows mark clone size as missing; the rest say once, few, many or name a class of expanded clone.

TRBJ2-3 | few | - | TRBV7-9 | CASSLVRANPRTDTQYF | TGTGCCAGCAGCTTAGTGCGGGCGAACCCCCGCACAGATACGCAGTATTTT
TRBJ2-2 | - | TRBD2 | TRBV11-2 | CASSPGLAGATGELFF | TGTGCCAGCAGCCCAGGGCTTGCGGGAGCCACCGGGGAGCTGTTTTTT
TRBJ2-7 | few | - | TRBV12-3/TRBV12-4 | CASSFYTSSYEQYF | TGTGCCAGCAGTTTCTACACCAGCTCCTACGAGCAGTACTTC
TRBJ2-1 | few | - | TRBV12-3/TRBV12-4 | CASSLVQGLGNEQFF | TGTGCCAGCAGTTTAGTTCAGGGTTTGGGTAATGAGCAGTTCTTC
TRBJ2-2 | - | TRBD2 | TRBV7-2 | CASSLWLAGPNTGELFF | TGTGCCAGCAGCTTATGGCTAGCGGGACCAAACACCGGGGAGCTGTTTTTT
TRBJ1-3 | few | TRBD1 | TRBV12-3/TRBV12-4 | CASSGTGAGNTIYF | TGTGCCAGCAGTGGAACAGGGGCGGGAAACACCATATATTTT
TRBJ1-1 | - | - | TRBV9 | CASSVGGEVGWNTEAFF | TGTGCCAGCAGCGTGGGGGGGGAAGTAGGTTGGAACACTGAAGCTTTCTTT
TRBJ2-7 | - | TRBD1 | TRBV6-1 | CASSPSGTGYYEQYF | TGTGCCAGCAGCCCCTCAGGGACAGGGTACTACGAGCAGTACTTC
TRBJ2-3 | few | TRBD2 | TRBV6-2/TRBV6-3 | CASSRWDYLGADTQYF | TGTGCCAGCAGCCGATGGGACTATCTGGGAGCGGATACGCAGTATTTT
TRBJ1-5 | - | - | TRBV6-5 | CASSAAGQPQHF | TGTGCCAGCAGTGCCGCCGGTCAGCCCCAGCATTTT
TRBJ2-5 | medium-sized | - | TRBV3-2 | CASSQDLEARETQYF | TGTGCCAGCAGCCAAGATCTTGAGGCCCGAGAGACCCAGTACTTC
TRBJ1-5 | - | TRBD1 | TRBV5-6 | CASSNQGAQPQHF | TGTGCCAGCAGCAACCAGGGGGCACAGCCCCAGCATTTT
TRBJ2-1 | - | TRBD2 | TRBV28 | CASSSSGSIYNEQFF | TGTGCCAGCAGTTCCAGCGGGAGTATTTACAATGAGCAGTTCTTC
TRBJ2-7 | few | - | TRBV5-5 | CASSAVAEQYF | TGTGCCAGCAGCGCTGTGGCTGAGCAGTACTTC
TRBJ2-7 | few | TRBD2 | TRBV4-1 | CASSYRLAGSYEQYF | TGCGCCAGCAGCTATAGACTAGCTGGTTCCTACGAGCAGTACTTC
TRBJ2-1 | - | TRBD2 | TRBV7-3 | CASSLSGRDGEQFF | TGTGCCAGCAGCCTTAGCGGGAGGGACGGTGAGCAGTTCTTC
TRBJ1-1 | - | TRBD1 | TRBV3-1 | CASSVRTGYGTEAFF | TGTGCCAGCAGCGTCAGGACAGGTTATGGCACTGAAGCTTTCTTT